This TCR beta chain was sequenced during a study of metastatic and nonmetastatic thyroid tumors. On the study more broadly: Repertoire comparison spanned blood and tumor or nodule tissue of malignant and benign thyroid patients. General study results and limits: Versus benign nodules, malignant thyroid tumors reportedly had significantly higher TCR beta diversity, in blood and tumor.

Per the germline V gene, CDR1 is SGHAT and CDR2 is FQDESV (reference sequence). The CDR3 consists of 16 residues. The junction had 9 bases not matched to a gene; V was cut back by 2 bases and J by 10 bases. Details on this clone: Its cognate antigen is unknown.

Each patient went into thyroid surgery without having received any treatment. Original processing methods: Variation in CDR3 across clinicopathological groups served as the basis for constructing a distant-metastasis classifier in papillary thyroid cancer. TCRdb re-called clones from the PCR reads using MiXCR. TCRdb's processing, not the study's, gives the V and J calls here. The sample records 15,000 or so clones, around 25% being singletons. This sequence was found in a female donor with papillary thyroid cancer or a benign thyroid nodule (not recorded which). Some clones in this sample may be carry-over from other donors' samples. The chain carries TRBV11-1 and TRBJ1-6, with 9 bases matching TRBD1. Sequenced sample: tumor tissue. The CDR3 here is CASSLLATGGKSPLHF. In DNA, the CDR3 is TGTGCCAGCAGCTTACTCGCGACAGGGGGAAAGTCACCCCTCCACTTT.